What follows are 21 T cell receptor beta chains derived from one specimen sequenced in a study of PD-1 blockade in classical Hodgkin lymphoma. Every patient relapsed after autologous stem cell transplantation, and brentuximab vedotin exposure varied. Clones were sequenced by immunoSEQ multiplex PCR, and TCRdb holds only the in-frame ones, with some missing. The repertoire has around 25,000 clones, approximately 67% of them found once; the top ten carry roughly 12%. Sequencing used peripheral blood mononuclear cells (PBMCs), obtained before the second cycle of nivolumab. These receptors came from a human donor with classical Hodgkin lymphoma.

The chain links TRBV30 to TRBJ2-1, with 11 bases lining up with TRBD2. The junction had 5 bases not matched to a gene; V was cut back by 2 bases and J by 8 bases. CDR3 length: 14 amino acids. CDR1 and CDR2 from the germline V gene are GTSNPN and SVGIG (reference sequence). CDR3 in DNA: TGTGCCTGGAGTTTAGCGGGAGGGTCGGATGAGCAGTTCTTC. Its protein is CAWSLAGGSDEQFF.

The chain has TRBV11-2 and TRBJ2-2; maybe TRBD1 (6 bases). V was shortened by 5 bases and J by 2 bases, with 9 bases between the two germline ends. The length of the CDR3 is 14 residues. In germline, CDR1 is SGHAT, CDR2 FQNNGV. The CDR3 is CASSGRGNTGELFF. In DNA form, the CDR3 reads TGTGCCAGCAGCGGCAGGGGAAACACCGGGGAGCTGTTTTTT.

CDR3 coding DNA: TGTGCCTGGGAAGAGCGGGGGGGACGCACAGATACGCAGTATTTT. It yields the protein CAWEERGGRTDTQYF. The V and J genes are TRBV30 and TRBJ2-3; 10 positions agree with TRBD2. The CDR3 consists of 15 residues. Germline CDR1 is GTSNPN and CDR2 is SVGIG (reference sequence). J lost 1 base, V lost 5 bases, and 6 bases had no gene match. The entire variable domain, with the rest obtained from reference TRBV30 and TRBJ2-3, is as follows: SQTIHQWPATLVQPVGSPLSLECTVEGTSNPNLYWYRQAAGRGLQLLFYSVGIGQISSEVPQNLSASRPQDRQFILSSKKLLLSDSGFYLCAWEERGGRTDTQYFGPGTRLTVL.

The chain joins TRBV5-1 to TRBJ2-5, with D tentatively TRBD2 (6 bases). V was pared by 0 bases and J by 5 bases, with 14 bases between. The CDR3 length is 15 residues. CDR1 is SGHRS and CDR2 is YFSETQ in the germline V gene. The CDR3 sequence is CASSLDGGSGETQYF. CDR3 coding DNA: TGCGCCAGCAGCTTGGATGGAGGGAGTGGGGAGACCCAGTACTTC.

The rearrangement joins TRBV27 to TRBJ2-7, with TRBD2 matching 12 bases. J lost 2 bases, V lost 5 bases, and 4 bases had no gene match. The CDR3 is 15 residues long. Germline CDR1 reads MNHEY; CDR2 reads SMNVEV (reference sequence). The CDR3 bases are TGTGCCAGCAGTGGCCGACTAGCGGGGGCCTACGAGCAGTACTTC. Translating it yields CASSGRLAGAYEQYF.

The rearrangement joins TRBV7-3 to TRBJ2-6; D not certain. The CDR3 covers 13 residues. The germline gives CDR1 SGHTA, CDR2 FQGTGA. The V and J ends lost 8 bases and 6 bases respectively, with 11 bases between them. In DNA form, the CDR3 reads TGTGCCAGCGCGGAGCTCTCGGCCAACGTCCTGACTTTC. The encoded protein is CASAELSANVLTF. Supplemented by reference TRBV7-3 and TRBJ2-6, the full variable domain reads GAGVSQTPSNKVTEKGKYVELRCDPISGHTALYWYRQSLGQGPEFLIYFQGTGAADDSGLPNDRFFAVRPEGSVSTLKIQRTERGDSAVYLCASAELSANVLTFGAGSRLTVL.

V is TRBV29-1 and J is TRBJ1-2; D unresolved. This CDR3 region has 13 residues. Germline V CDR1 and CDR2: SQVTM, ANQGSEA. V was clipped by 6 bases and J by 8 bases, with 19 bases between them. The CDR3 here is CSVHTLLDEGYTF. For the CDR3, the DNA is TGCAGCGTCCACACCCTACTGGACGAGGGCTACACCTTC.

The DNA of the CDR3 is TGTGCCAGCAGCTCGGGACAGCACATGAACACTGAAGCTTTCTTT. It codes for CASSSGQHMNTEAFF. The chain carries TRBV11-3 and TRBJ1-1; TRBD1 matches at 7 bases. CDR1 and CDR2 (germline): SGHNT, YENEEA. The CDR3 contains 15 residues. Trimming at V came to 4 bases and at J to 0 bases, leaving 5 bases not matched to a gene.

This clone was observed a few times. V gene TRBV9 combines with J gene TRBJ1-6; TRBD1 might be the D (5 bases). The length of the CDR3 is 13 residues. Trimming took 4 bases from V and 14 from J, leaving 16 bases between them. Per the germline V gene, CDR1 is SGDLS and CDR2 is YYNGEE. The CDR3 coding sequence is TGTGCCAGCAGCACGGCCCAGGGTATCTCCCTCCACTTT. It yields the protein CASSTAQGISLHF.

This chain connects TRBV9 to TRBJ2-3, with D perhaps matching TRBD1 or TRBD2 (7 bases each). The CDR3 length is 15 residues. V lost 4 bases and J 2 bases, leaving 14 bases between the germline ends. The germline gives CDR1 SGDLS, CDR2 YYNGEE. The CDR3 sequence is CASSQRDSITDTQYF. The CDR3 DNA is TGTGCCAGCAGCCAGCGGGACAGCATCACAGATACGCAGTATTTT.

This clone has a handful of counts. The rearrangement joins TRBV6-1 to TRBJ1-4; TRBD1 matches at 9 bases. The CDR3 is 15 amino acids. Germline CDR1 MNHNS, CDR2 SASEGT. V shed 5 bases and J 7 bases; nucleotides not matched to a gene: 8. CDR3 loop: CASSPRGQGREKLFF. The CDR3 DNA reads TGTGCCAGCAGTCCCCGTGGACAGGGGCGTGAAAAACTGTTTTTT.

The chain couples TRBV7-4 to TRBJ2-3; 12 bases line up with TRBD1. Trimming took 0 bases from V and 3 from J; bases not matched to a gene: 7. Germline V lookup: CDR1 SGHVT, CDR2 SQSDAQ. The CDR3 length is 18 residues. This CDR3 reads CASSLALRGQGATDTQYF. The CDR3 coding sequence is TGTGCCAGCAGCTTAGCGCTAAGGGGACAGGGGGCGACAGATACGCAGTATTTT.

CDR3 residues: CASSLGGSSYNSPLHF. The CDR3 DNA sequence: TGTGCCAGCAGCTTGGGGGGGAGCTCCTATAATTCACCCCTCCACTTT. The chain couples TRBV5-6 to TRBJ1-6; a possible D gene is TRBD1 (5 bases). The CDR3 has 16 amino acids. Germline-derived CDR1 and CDR2 are SGHDT and YYEEEE. The V end was cut by 0 bases, the J end by 0 bases, with 7 bases between.

This clone came up a few times. The chain is built from TRBV9 and TRBJ2-7; 7 bases match TRBD2. With V trimmed by 0 bases and J by 2 bases, 5 bases remained unmatched. Germline-derived CDR1 and CDR2 are SGDLS and YYNGEE. This CDR3 is 15 amino acids long. As DNA, the CDR3 is TGTGCCAGCAGCGTAGAGCCCGGGGGGACCTACGAGCAGTACTTC. Translation: CASSVEPGGTYEQYF.

This sequence joins TRBV15 and TRBJ1-4; D is unresolved. V lost 5 bases and J lost 6, with 13 bases in between. The CDR3 contains 14 residues. The germline V gene encodes CDR1 LNHNV and CDR2 YYDKDF (reference sequence). CDR3 residues: CATSPRTWDEKLFF. Here the CDR3 DNA reads TGTGCCACCAGCCCTAGGACTTGGGATGAAAAACTGTTTTTT.

The V call is TRBV6-6, the J call TRBJ2-5, with D hard to call. The CDR3 has 15 residues. V was cut by 7 bases and J by 1 base, with 16 bases left in between. Germline V gives CDR1 MNHNY, CDR2 SVGAGI (reference sequence). CDR3 protein: CASTSRWHFQETQYF. For the CDR3, the DNA is TGTGCCAGCACTTCCCGGTGGCACTTCCAAGAGACCCAGTACTTC.

This clone was counted between two and nine times. The chain's CDR3 is CASSSMGTSGTEQYF. Written as DNA, the CDR3 is TGCGCCAGCAGCTCCATGGGAACTAGCGGGACCGAGCAGTACTTC. The chain uses TRBV5-1 and TRBJ2-7; 10 bases match TRBD2. The CDR3 length is 15 residues. The V and J ends lost 3 bases and 6 bases, in that order; junction bases with no gene match: 9. Germline V gene data show CDR1 as SGHRS and CDR2 as YFSETQ. The variable domain in full, with the rest retrieved from reference TRBV5-1 and TRBJ2-7, is KAGVTQTPRYLIKTRGQQVTLSCSPISGHRSVSWYQQTPGQGLQFLFEYFSETQRNKGNFPGRFSGRQFSNSRSEMNVSTLELGDSALYLCASSSMGTSGTEQYFGPGTRLTVT.

The chain has TRBV28 and TRBJ2-1; D is ambiguous. The CDR3 spans 13 residues. In germline, CDR1 is MDHEN, CDR2 SYDVKM. Trimming cost V 7 bases and J 8 bases, with 15 bases left between them. The CDR3: CASKANGVYEQFF. CDR3 in DNA: TGTGCCAGCAAGGCGAACGGTGTCTATGAGCAGTTCTTC.

This clone was seen only a few times. V gene TRBV6-1 combines with J gene TRBJ2-7; possibly TRBD1 for D (6 bases). V lost 6 bases and J lost 2, with 17 bases in between. CDR1 is MNHNS, CDR2 SASEGT, per germline. The CDR3 is 15 amino acids. CDR3 in DNA: TGTGCCAGCAGCCTCCAAACAGGGTCCCCCTACGAGCAGTACTTC. It codes for CASSLQTGSPYEQYF.

J is TRBJ2-4 and V is TRBV13; 15 bases line up with TRBD2. Germline V gene data show CDR1 as PRHDT and CDR2 as FYEKMQ (reference sequence). The CDR3 has 16 residues. J was trimmed by 6 bases and V by 5 bases; bases with no gene match: 5. CDR3 in amino acids: CASSTGTSGRINIQYF. The DNA of the CDR3 is TGTGCCAGCAGCACCGGGACTAGCGGGAGGATAAACATTCAGTACTTC.

This clone was found a few times. The chain employs TRBV2 and TRBJ1-6; TRBD1 might be the D (5 bases). Germline CDR1 and CDR2: SNHLY and FYNNEI. CDR3 length equals 14 residues. V was cut by 7 bases and J by 3 bases, with 10 bases left in between. CDR3 in amino acids: CASTRDGYNSPLHF. CDR3 nucleotide sequence: TGTGCCAGCACCCGGGACGGCTATAATTCACCCCTCCACTTT. The full variable domain, in which reference TRBV2 and TRBJ1-6 provide the parts outside the CDR3, is EPEVTQTPSHQVTQMGQEVILRCVPISNHLYFYWYRQILGQKVEFLVSFYNNEISEKSEIFDDQFSVERPDGSNFTLKIRSTKLEDSAMYFCASTRDGYNSPLHFGNGTRLTVT.